This T cell receptor beta chain was identified during a study of technical replicates of blood from several donors. The CDR3 consists of 11 residues. Per the germline V gene, CDR1 is GTSNPN and CDR2 is SVGIG (reference sequence). The ends were cut back, 5 bases at V and 6 bases at J, with 8 bases in the middle. Profiled with immunoSEQ multiplex PCR; TCRdb holds only in-frame clones, not every one. The data hold more than 90,000 clones, with 95% observed a single time. The sample was T cells isolated from PBMCs. V gene TRBV30 combines with J gene TRBJ2-1, with TRBD1 as a possible D gene (5 bases). The sequence was collected from a human donor in good health. This chain's CDR3 is CAWQGSNEQFF. CDR3 nucleotides: TGTGCCTGGCAGGGTAGCAATGAGCAGTTCTTC.